This entry features one T cell receptor beta chain sequence. Its antigen is unidentified. 13 Jbeta primers and 60 Vbeta primers were used for the PCR. Sequencing used immunoSEQ multiplex PCR; TCRdb keeps in-frame clones, though not all of them. The sample has roughly 150,000 clones, approximately 84% seen once; the top ten hold around 1%. This entry comes from a study of cytomegalovirus exposure and HLA in healthy donors. Study overall: Unique TCRs from HLA-typed donors, about 78 million of them, were held in an early data release. Findings of the study overall: A later analysis linked about 17,000 TCR beta sequences to HLA alleles at 0.05 false discovery rate. Most of the TCR beta V segments (in an earlier analysis) were productive either about 87% or about 30% of the time. Researchers catalogued over 150 TCR beta chains as cytomegalovirus-associated.

The sequence was collected from a man aged 25 to 45 in good health and CMV-seronegative. Material for sequencing was PBMCs.

The CDR3 sequence is CASSEGREAGTGELFF. DNA for the CDR3: TGCGCCAGCAGTGAGGGGAGGGAAGCAGGCACCGGGGAGCTGTTTTTT. V gene TRBV10-1 combines with J gene TRBJ2-2; 7 positions agree with TRBD2. The V gene's germline CDR1 is WNHNN and CDR2 SYGVQD (reference sequence). The V gene end was trimmed by 2 bases and the J gene end by 4 bases; junction bases not matched to a gene: 7. The CDR3 sequence is 16 residues long.